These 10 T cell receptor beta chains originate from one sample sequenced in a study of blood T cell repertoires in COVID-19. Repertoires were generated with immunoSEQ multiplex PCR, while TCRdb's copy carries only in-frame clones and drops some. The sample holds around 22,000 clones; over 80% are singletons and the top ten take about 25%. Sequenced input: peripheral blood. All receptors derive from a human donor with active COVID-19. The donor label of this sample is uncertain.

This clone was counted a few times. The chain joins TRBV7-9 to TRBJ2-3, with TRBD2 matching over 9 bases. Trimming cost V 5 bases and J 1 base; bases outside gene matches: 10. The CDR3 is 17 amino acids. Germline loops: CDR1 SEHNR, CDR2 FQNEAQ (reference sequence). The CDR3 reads CASSPPPTSGRTDTQYF. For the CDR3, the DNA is TGTGCCAGCAGCCCCCCCCCGACTAGCGGTCGCACAGATACGCAGTATTTT.

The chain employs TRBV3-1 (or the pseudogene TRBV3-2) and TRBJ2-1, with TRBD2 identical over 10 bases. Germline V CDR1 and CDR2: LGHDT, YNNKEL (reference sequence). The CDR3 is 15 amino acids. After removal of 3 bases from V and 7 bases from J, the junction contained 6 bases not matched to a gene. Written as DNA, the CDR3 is TGTGCCAGCAGCCATCAGCGGGGGGGCTCTAATGAGCAGTTCTTC. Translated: CASSHQRGGSNEQFF.

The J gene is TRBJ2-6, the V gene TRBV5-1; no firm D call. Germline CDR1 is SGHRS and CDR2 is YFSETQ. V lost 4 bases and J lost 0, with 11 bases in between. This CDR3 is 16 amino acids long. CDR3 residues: CASSIQPSSGANVLTF. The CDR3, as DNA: TGCGCCAGCAGCATTCAGCCTAGCTCTGGGGCCAACGTCCTGACTTTC.

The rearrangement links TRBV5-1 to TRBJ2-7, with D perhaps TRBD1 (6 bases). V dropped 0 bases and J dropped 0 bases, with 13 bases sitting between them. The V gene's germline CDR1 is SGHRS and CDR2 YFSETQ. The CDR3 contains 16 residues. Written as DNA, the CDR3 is TGCGCCAGCAGCTTGGTCGGCACAGGGAGCTCCTACGAGCAGTACTTC. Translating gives CASSLVGTGSSYEQYF.

The CDR3 protein is CASKGLAGGVGKNIQYF. Here the CDR3 DNA reads TGTGCCAGTAAGGGACTAGCGGGAGGTGTTGGTAAAAACATTCAGTACTTC. This chain uses TRBV19 with TRBJ2-4, with 15 positions matching TRBD2. V gave up 7 bases and J gave up 4 bases; unmatched junction bases: 8. This CDR3 region has 17 residues. Germline V gene lookup returns CDR1 LNHDA and CDR2 SQIVND (reference sequence).

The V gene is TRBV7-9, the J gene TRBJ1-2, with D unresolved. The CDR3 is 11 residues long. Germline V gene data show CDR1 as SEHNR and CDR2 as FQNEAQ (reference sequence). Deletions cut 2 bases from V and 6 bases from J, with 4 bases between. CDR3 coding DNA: TGTGCCAGCAGCTTACCTGATGGCTACACCTTC. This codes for CASSLPDGYTF.

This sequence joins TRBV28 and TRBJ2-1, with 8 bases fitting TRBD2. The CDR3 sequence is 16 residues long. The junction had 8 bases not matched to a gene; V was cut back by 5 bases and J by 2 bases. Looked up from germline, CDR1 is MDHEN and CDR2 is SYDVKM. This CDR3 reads CASSNPGLGPYNEQFF. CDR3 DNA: TGTGCCAGCAGTAACCCGGGACTAGGACCCTACAATGAGCAGTTCTTC.

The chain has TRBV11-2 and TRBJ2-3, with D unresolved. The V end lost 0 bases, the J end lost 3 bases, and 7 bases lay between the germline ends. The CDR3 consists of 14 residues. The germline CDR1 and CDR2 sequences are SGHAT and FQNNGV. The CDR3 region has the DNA TGTGCCAGCAGCTTAGATACAGCTACAGATACGCAGTATTTT. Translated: CASSLDTATDTQYF. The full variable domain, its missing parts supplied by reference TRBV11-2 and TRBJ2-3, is EAGVAQSPRYKIIEKRQSVAFWCNPISGHATLYWYQQILGQGPKLLIQFQNNGVVDDSQLPKDRFSAERLKGVDSTLKIQPAKLEDSAVYLCASSLDTATDTQYFGPGTRLTVL.

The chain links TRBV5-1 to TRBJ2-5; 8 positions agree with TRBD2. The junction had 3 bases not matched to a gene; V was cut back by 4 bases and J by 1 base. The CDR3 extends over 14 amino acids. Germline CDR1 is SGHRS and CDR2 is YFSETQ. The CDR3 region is CASSPGTSQETQYF. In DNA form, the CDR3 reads TGCGCCAGCAGCCCAGGGACTAGCCAAGAGACCCAGTACTTC.

In DNA form, the CDR3 reads TGTGCCAGCAGGCCTCCCGGGGGAGGGAACACTGAAGCTTTCTTT. Its protein is CASRPPGGGNTEAFF. The V and J genes are TRBV28 and TRBJ1-1, with TRBD1 as a possible D gene (5 bases). V lost 6 bases and J 1 base, leaving 15 bases between the germline ends. This CDR3 comprises 15 residues. Looked up from germline, CDR1 is MDHEN and CDR2 is SYDVKM.